Listed below are T cell receptor beta chains from one sample, sequenced in a study of blood T cell repertoires in COVID-19. Profiled with immunoSEQ multiplex PCR; TCRdb holds only in-frame clones, not every one. The repertoire consists of 130,000 to 150,000 clones, with 75% to 85% occurring once and the leading ten covering more than 7%. Sequencing was done on a sample of peripheral blood. The receptors were gathered from a human donor with acute or convalescent COVID-19. The donor label of this sample is uncertain. Each CDR3 is given with its conserved first and last residue.

v_gene	CDR3aa
TRBV18	CASSPTGGNEKLFF
TRBV30	CAWSVGGRGYTF
TRBV15	CATMVGGYNTEAFF
TRBV11-2	CASSPDRGLRGYTF
TRBV6-1	CASSDTVATNEKLFF
TRBV27	CASSPTGRYEKLFF
TRBV2	CASSERTRSGETQYF
TRBV12-3/TRBV12-4	CASTSDWLEAFF
TRBV4-1	CASSQSGLSPGQNIQYF
TRBV5-6	CASSLNRGKTGELFF
TRBV19	CASSIRTVYGYTF
TRBV6-4	CASSGARRDYEQYF
TRBV4-1	CASSQSPETQYF
TRBV2	CASSEMDSGGANEQFF
TRBV5-4	CASSPPRGNEQFF
TRBV9	CASSVEGDSNQPQHF
TRBV7-9	CASSPKYRVGNTIYF
TRBV21-1	CAIVVAGTQYF
TRBV20-1	CTPTDTEAFF
TRBV5-5	CASSRHGDLVVQETQYF
TRBV24-1	CATSDLGGYGNTIYF
TRBV7-8	CASSLTPGLSIGTQYF
TRBV30	CAWSSGYTEAFF
TRBV7-6	CASSHGAGNTIYF
TRBV18	CASSPGGQQYYGYTF
TRBV2	CASSVGQGRNQPQHF
TRBV5-4	CASTPGGGISNEQFF
TRBV11-2	CASSLESEETQYF
TRBV19	CASSLRQGNTEAFF
TRBV19	CASNHPRGQGFGYTF
TRBV4-1	CASSVTPGGQNPDTEAFF
TRBV5-1	CASSFGQATDTQYF
TRBV4-1	CASSQGGGFGEKLFF
TRBV3-1/TRBV3-2	CASSHQGNTEAFF
TRBV7-3	CASSSQANTEAFF
TRBV7-6	CASSLWSGNQPQHF
TRBV2	CAIFPGLDNEQFF
TRBV19	CASTPREGPLTDTQYF
TRBV19	CASSRGEAFF